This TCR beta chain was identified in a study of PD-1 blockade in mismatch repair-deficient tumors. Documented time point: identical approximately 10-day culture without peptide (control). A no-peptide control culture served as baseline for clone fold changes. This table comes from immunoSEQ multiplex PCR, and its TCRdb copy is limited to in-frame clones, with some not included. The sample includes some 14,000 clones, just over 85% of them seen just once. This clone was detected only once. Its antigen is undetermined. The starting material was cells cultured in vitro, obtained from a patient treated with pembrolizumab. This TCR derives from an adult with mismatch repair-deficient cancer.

Here the CDR3 reads CASISGTGAQGEKLFF. The DNA for the CDR3 is TGTGCCAGCATCTCAGGCACGGGGGCGCAAGGTGAAAAACTGTTTTTT. This sequence joins TRBV7-9 and TRBJ1-4; TRBD1 might be the D (6 bases). The V end was cut by 7 bases, the J end by 7 bases, with 22 bases between. The CDR3 is 16 amino acids. Germline lookup yields CDR1 SEHNR and CDR2 FQNEAQ (reference sequence).